This T cell receptor (beta chain) is drawn from a study of regulatory and conventional T cells in RAG deficiency. Assay: immunoSEQ multiplex PCR; the TCRdb copy retains only in-frame clones and omits some. The top ten clones hold 0.35% of a sample with about 30,000 clones, 90% to 96% of them seen once. Blood CD4+ CD25-low CD127-high conventional T cells supplied the genomic DNA template. As for this clone: Its antigen remains unidentified.

General study findings and limits: Shorter CDR3s in all patient subsets; >75% Treg-Tconv overlap in Omenn. Compared with controls, unique Treg TCR beta sequences dropped roughly 100-fold in Omenn syndrome and CID/AS.

Germline-derived CDR1 and CDR2 are MGHRA and YSYEKL. The J segment lost 3 bases and the V segment lost 1 base, leaving 9 bases of the junction unmatched. There are 17 residues in the CDR3. A further study also used this sample, focusing on regulatory T cells. From that report: Primers: 52 TRBV forward and 13 TRBJ reverse.

Material: CD25- CD4+ T cells sorted from blood. V is TRBV4-1 and J is TRBJ2-4; TRBD1 aligns across 7 bases. This clonotype originated in a human donor in good health. The CDR3: CASSQGEGGSGKNIQYF. The CDR3 DNA sequence: TGCGCCAGCAGCCAAGGGGAAGGGGGCTCCGGCAAAAACATTCAGTACTTC.